The 32 T cell receptor beta chains in this list originate from one sample, sequenced in a study of T cell repertoires in aging, cancer and after chemotherapy. TCR beta rearrangements were amplified from peripheral blood genomic DNA. Multiplex touch-down PCR with TRB-A/B primers amplified rearranged V-D-J TRB sequences. One entry per CDR3 protein results from TCRdb running MiXCR on the multiplex PCR reads. The sample carries about 11,000 distinct CDR3 sequences, 30% to 35% recorded once. The sample comprised blood. The receptor set was obtained from a human donor in good health. The donor label of this sample is uncertain.

The table lists this clonotype with a count of one. The rearrangement uses TRBV29-1 and TRBJ2-3; the match to TRBD2 covers 9 bases. The CDR3 has 15 amino acids. The germline CDR1 and CDR2 sequences are SQVTM and ANQGSEA. Germline trimming cut 7 bases from V and 1 base from J; bases unmatched to any gene: 9. The CDR3 sequence is CSAEGASGGTDTQYF. The CDR3 DNA follows: TGCAGCGCCGAGGGGGCTAGCGGGGGCACAGATACGCAGTATTTT.

Note on this clonotype: This may be a read error: a much more frequent sequence differs by one nucleotide. This chain joins TRBV29-1 and TRBJ2-7, with 15 bases identical to TRBD2. V trimming: 5 bases; J trimming: 7 bases; junction bases outside the gene matches: 12. Germline CDR1 SQVTM, CDR2 ANQGSEA. This CDR3 has 16 residues. CDR3 region: CSVLGVGLAGGPEQYF. Here the CDR3 DNA reads TGCAGCGTTCTGGGGGTAGGACTAGCGGGAGGGCCGGAGCAGTACTTC.

The chain combines TRBV5-4 with TRBJ2-7, with 7 positions matching TRBD1. V lost 4 bases, J lost 3 bases, and 4 bases stayed unmatched. There are 13 residues in the CDR3. Germline V lookup: CDR1 SGHNT, CDR2 YYREEE (reference sequence). CDR3 residues: CASSPRQGYEQYF. The CDR3 coding sequence is TGTGCCAGCAGCCCCCGACAGGGCTACGAGCAGTACTTC.

This chain links TRBV6-1 with TRBJ2-3; 10 bases fit TRBD2. Germline CDR1 reads MNHNS; CDR2 reads SASEGT. The CDR3 sequence is 15 residues long. Unmatched junction bases numbered 3, after V lost 4 bases and J lost 2 bases. CDR3 sequence (DNA): TGTGCCAGCAGTGTACTAGCGGGGACCACAGATACGCAGTATTTT. Translation: CASSVLAGTTDTQYF.

Only one count was recorded for this clonotype. A much bigger clone sits one base away, suggesting this may be a read error. The rearrangement joins TRBV19 to TRBJ2-5; no reliable D call. The V end was cut by 5 bases, the J end by 11 bases, with 21 bases between. Germline lookup yields CDR1 LNHDA and CDR2 SQIVND (reference sequence). This CDR3 has 14 residues. CDR3 bases: TGTGCCAGTAGTTTTCTACGCTCCTACAATGAGCAGTACTTC. Translated, it gives CASSFLRSYNEQYF.

A remark on this clonotype: Compared with germline, one end of the junction differs, possibly owing to a read error. The gene calls are TRBV11-2 and TRBJ2-7; 10 bases align to TRBD1. Per germline, CDR1 SGHAT and CDR2 FQNNGV. The CDR3 contains 16 residues. The CDR3 DNA reads as TGCGCCAGCAGCGTGTGGGGACAGGGGAAACGACACGAGCAGTACTTC. It translates to CASSVWGQGKRHEQYF.

Within the sample, this clonotype is medium-sized. The genes are TRBV27 and TRBJ2-3, with D unresolved. The V end lost 8 bases, the J end lost 6 bases, and 15 bases lay between the germline ends. CDR1 MNHEY and CDR2 SMNVEV come from the germline V gene (reference sequence). The CDR3 length is 13 residues. Here the CDR3 reads CASERYGSDTQYF. The CDR3, as DNA: TGTGCCAGCGAGAGGTACGGCTCCGATACGCAGTATTTT.

The sample holds a few counts of this clonotype. This chain joins TRBV5-4 and TRBJ2-4, with D tentatively TRBD2 (6 bases). Germline V gene data show CDR1 as SGHNT and CDR2 as YYREEE (reference sequence). This CDR3 comprises 14 residues. The V gene lost 4 bases and the J gene lost 3 bases, with 11 bases spanning the gap. The CDR3 is CASSRGRGKNIQYF. CDR3 nucleotides: TGTGCCAGCAGCCGGGGGAGAGGCAAAAACATTCAGTACTTC.

There are a few counts of this clonotype. The chain has TRBV6-2 or TRBV6-3 and TRBJ2-7; 8 bases agree with TRBD1. V trimming: 5 bases; J trimming: 7 bases; junction bases outside the gene matches: 10. The CDR3 has 14 residues. CDR1 and CDR2 (germline): MNHEY, SVGEGT. The CDR3 loop is CASSDQGARGEQYF. The CDR3 region has the DNA TGTGCCAGCAGTGATCAGGGGGCCAGGGGGGAGCAGTACTTC.

The chain recombines TRBV30 with TRBJ2-3; possible D gene TRBD1, 5 bases. Germline-derived CDR1 and CDR2 are GTSNPN and SVGIG (reference sequence). V was shortened by 8 bases and J by 0 bases, with 18 bases between the two germline ends. This CDR3 spans 15 amino acids. The CDR3 sequence is CASSLHRTSTDTQYF. The CDR3 region has the DNA TGTGCCAGCAGCCTGCACAGGACCAGCACAGATACGCAGTATTTT.

The chain recombines TRBV5-4 with TRBJ2-7, with TRBD2 matching over 13 bases. The CDR3 length is 15 residues. The J segment lost 5 bases and the V segment lost 2 bases, leaving 4 bases of the junction unmatched. Germline V gene data show CDR1 as SGHNT and CDR2 as YYREEE (reference sequence). As DNA, the CDR3 is TGTGCCAGCAGCTTCTCGGGACTAGCGGGGAACGAGCAGTACTTC. It codes for CASSFSGLAGNEQYF.

The chain couples TRBV5-4 to TRBJ2-2; D might be TRBD1 (7 bases). The CDR3 extends over 15 amino acids. Deletions cut 0 bases from V and 8 bases from J, with 14 bases between. Germline lookup yields CDR1 SGHNT and CDR2 YYREEE (reference sequence). The CDR3 reads CASSLGQGGLGELFF. CDR3 bases: TGTGCCAGCAGCTTGGGACAGGGAGGTTTGGGGGAGCTGTTTTTT.

This chain connects TRBV7-6 to TRBJ1-3, with 9 nucleotides matching TRBD1. The junction had 7 bases not matched to a gene; V was cut back by 1 base and J by 3 bases. Per the germline V gene, CDR1 is SGHVS and CDR2 is FNYEAQ. CDR3 length equals 17 residues. CDR3 nucleotide sequence: TGTGCCAGCAGCTTAGGCCTGGGACAGGGTGATGGAAACACCATATATTTT. Protein product: CASSLGLGQGDGNTIYF.

This clonotype is classed as medium-sized. V and J are TRBV30 and TRBJ1-6; no firm D call. CDR1 is GTSNPN and CDR2 is SVGIG in the germline V gene (reference sequence). V lost 2 bases and J lost 9, with 14 bases in between. The CDR3 runs 14 residues. CDR3 amino acids: CAWSTSRRGSPLHF. CDR3 nucleotides: TGTGCCTGGAGTACGTCCCGTCGGGGTTCACCCCTCCACTTT.

This sequence joins TRBV18 and TRBJ1-1; D ambiguous. The CDR3 is 16 residues long. CDR1 is KGHSH and CDR2 is LQKENI in the germline V gene. Between the trimmed V and J ends, which lost 2 bases and 0 bases, there was a span of 13 bases. The CDR3 loop reads CASSPGLGSMNTEAFF. The CDR3 DNA follows: TGTGCCAGCTCACCAGGTTTAGGGAGCATGAACACTGAAGCTTTCTTT. Combining the CDR3 with reference TRBV18 and TRBJ1-1 gives the whole variable domain NAGVMQNPRHLVRRRGQEARLRCSPMKGHSHVYWYRQLPEEGLKFMVYLQKENIIDESGMPKERFSAEFPKEGPSILRIQQVVRGDSAAYFCASSPGLGSMNTEAFFGQGTRLTVV.

The rearrangement joins TRBV29-1 to TRBJ1-2, with D tentatively TRBD1 (6 bases). This CDR3 contains 14 residues. V lost 7 bases and J 10 bases, leaving 25 bases between the germline ends. CDR1 SQVTM and CDR2 ANQGSEA come from the germline V gene. The CDR3 nucleotides read TGCAGCGGACTAGCGGGGGGGCCAGAGACCCACTACACCTTC. It encodes CSGLAGGPETHYTF. Full variable domain (missing parts from reference TRBV29-1 and TRBJ1-2): SAVISQKPSRDICQRGTSLTIQCQVDSQVTMMFWYRQQPGQSLTLIATANQGSEATYESGFVIDKFPISRPNLTFSTLTVSNMSPEDSSIYLCSGLAGGPETHYTFGSGTRLTVV.

This chain connects TRBV7-2 to TRBJ2-3, with D perhaps TRBD1 or TRBD2 (6 bases each). There are 18 residues in the CDR3. Germline CDR1 and CDR2: SGHTA and FQGNSA. Between the trimmed V and J ends, which lost 1 base and 6 bases, there was a span of 23 bases. The CDR3 is CASSLGTMVWGAWDTQYF. Written as DNA, the CDR3 is TGTGCCAGCAGCTTAGGCACGATGGTCTGGGGGGCATGGGATACGCAGTATTTT.

The J gene is TRBJ1-3, the V gene TRBV11-2; possible D gene TRBD1, 5 bases. V lost 3 bases and J lost 3, with 12 bases in between. CDR1 SGHAT and CDR2 FQNNGV come from the germline V gene. The CDR3 has 15 amino acids. The chain's CDR3 is CASSFQGGIGNTIYF. DNA for the CDR3: TGTGCCAGCAGCTTCCAGGGCGGAATTGGAAACACCATATATTTT.

This clonotype is classed as medium-sized. The rearrangement uses TRBV6-5 and TRBJ2-6, with 8 bases identical to TRBD1. V lost 1 base to trimming and J lost 2 bases; unmatched junction nucleotides: 1. The germline V gene has CDR1 MNHEY and CDR2 SVGAGI. The CDR3 extends over 16 amino acids. CDR3 sequence reads: CASSYWTGTGANVLTF. CDR3 bases: TGTGCCAGCAGTTACTGGACAGGGACTGGGGCCAACGTCCTGACTTTC.

The chain combines TRBV12-3 or TRBV12-4 with TRBJ2-1; 8 bases agree with TRBD2. V gave up 5 bases and J gave up 10 bases; unmatched junction bases: 7. This CDR3 is built from 13 residues. The CDR3 bases are TGTGCCAGCAGTCAAAGCGGGAGTTACGAGCAGTTCTTC. Amino acids: CASSQSGSYEQFF.

V gene TRBV7-2 combines with J gene TRBJ1-5; D might be TRBD1 (5 bases). The CDR3 runs to 16 residues. The V gene's germline CDR1 is SGHTA and CDR2 FQGNSA. Between the trimmed V and J ends, which lost 0 bases and 7 bases, there was a span of 16 bases. The CDR3 coding sequence is TGTGCCAGCAGCTTAGCTAGCTGGGAGTGGGGGCAGCCCCAGCATTTT. Translation: CASSLASWEWGQPQHF. Looking up the rest from reference TRBV7-2 and TRBJ1-5 gives the full variable domain: GAGVSQSPSNKVTEKGKDVELRCDPISGHTALYWYRQSLGQGLEFLIYFQGNSAPDKSGLPSDRFSAERTGGSVSTLTIQRTQQEDSAVYLCASSLASWEWGQPQHFGDGTRLSIL.

This clonotype occurred a few times. This chain joins TRBV6-6 and TRBJ2-1; D might be TRBD1 (6 bases). CDR1 MNHNY and CDR2 SVGAGI come from the germline V gene (reference sequence). The CDR3 extends over 17 amino acids. Trimming left V 0 bases short and J 6 bases short, with 18 bases between. Here the CDR3 DNA reads TGTGCCAGCAGTTACTCGAGAGGCAGGGGTGCAGCCAATGAGCAGTTCTTC. Translating gives CASSYSRGRGAANEQFF.

The chain joins TRBV7-9 to TRBJ2-5, with TRBD2 identical over 9 bases. V was clipped by 1 base and J by 3 bases; unmatched bases: 3. The CDR3 has 15 amino acids. Germline V CDR1 and CDR2: SEHNR, FQNEAQ (reference sequence). DNA of the CDR3: TGTGCCAGCAGCTTAGGGCTAGCGGGAAAAGAGACCCAGTACTTC. Amino acid sequence: CASSLGLAGKETQYF.

This clonotype was recorded only once. V and J are TRBV5-1 and TRBJ2-1; possible D gene TRBD2, 5 bases. CDR1 and CDR2 from the germline V gene are SGHRS and YFSETQ. The CDR3 has 14 amino acids. V lost 0 bases and J 13 bases, leaving 17 bases between the germline ends. The CDR3 DNA reads TGCGCCAGCAGCTTGGGCGGGCCGGAAAGTCATCAGTTCTTC. Translated, it gives CASSLGGPESHQFF.

The chain uses TRBV27 and TRBJ2-1; 7 bases map to TRBD2. V gave up 3 bases and J gave up 2 bases; unmatched junction bases: 7. This CDR3 has 16 residues. Germline values: CDR1 MNHEY, CDR2 SMNVEV (reference sequence). CDR3 DNA: TGTGCCAGCAGTTTCTCAACTCGGGGGGCCTACAATGAGCAGTTCTTC. Amino acids: CASSFSTRGAYNEQFF.

By share of the sample, this clonotype is medium-sized (0.01 to 0.1%). This chain uses TRBV19 with TRBJ2-2; 8 positions agree with TRBD1. V shed 5 bases and J 8 bases; nucleotides not matched to a gene: 13. This CDR3 contains 16 residues. CDR1 and CDR2 from the germline V gene are LNHDA and SQIVND (reference sequence). CDR3 protein: CASSVAMGQVGGELFF. As DNA, the CDR3 is TGTGCCAGTAGTGTCGCAATGGGACAGGTCGGAGGGGAGCTGTTTTTT.

In its sample, this clonotype was seen a few times. V and J are TRBV19 and TRBJ2-7; tentative D call: TRBD2 (6 bases). The germline CDR1 and CDR2 sequences are LNHDA and SQIVND (reference sequence). Deletions cut 5 bases from V and 2 bases from J, with 10 bases between. This CDR3 comprises 13 residues. The CDR3 loop reads CASSARETYEQYF. CDR3 bases: TGTGCCAGTAGTGCCCGGGAGACCTACGAGCAGTACTTC.

This clonotype qualifies as medium-sized. The gene calls are TRBV30 and TRBJ2-3, with TRBD1 as a possible D gene (5 bases). Germline CDR1 reads GTSNPN; CDR2 reads SVGIG (reference sequence). The CDR3 is 13 amino acids. V lost 5 bases, J lost 1 base, and 10 bases lay in between. CDR3 region: CAWALGGTDTQYF. The CDR3 DNA reads as TGTGCCTGGGCCTTAGGGGGCACAGATACGCAGTATTTT.

V is TRBV7-9 and J is TRBJ1-1; unclear D gene. Per the germline V gene, CDR1 is SEHNR and CDR2 is FQNEAQ (reference sequence). The CDR3 runs to 12 residues. The V and J ends lost 1 base and 3 bases respectively, with 3 bases between them. CDR3 sequence reads: CASSLEYTEAFF. The CDR3 DNA is TGTGCCAGCAGCTTAGAGTACACTGAAGCTTTCTTT.

By frequency in the sample, this clonotype is medium-sized. This chain joins TRBV19 and TRBJ2-1; no clear D gene. Germline CDR1 and CDR2: LNHDA and SQIVND (reference sequence). V was pared by 5 bases and J by 9 bases, with 17 bases between. This CDR3 region has 14 residues. The CDR3 protein is CASSRASTRPEQFF. The CDR3 bases are TGTGCCAGTAGTCGGGCGAGTACCCGTCCTGAGCAGTTCTTC.

The gene calls are TRBV5-1 and TRBJ1-3; no reliable D call. Trimming took off 4 bases at V and 2 bases at J, with 13 bases between the two ends. The CDR3 totals 15 residues. The germline V gene encodes CDR1 SGHRS and CDR2 YFSETQ. The CDR3 spells CASSPFLGAGNTIYF. The DNA for the CDR3 is TGCGCCAGCAGCCCATTTCTCGGCGCTGGAAACACCATATATTTT.

V gene TRBV19 combines with J gene TRBJ1-2; 10 nucleotides align to TRBD1. This CDR3 contains 16 residues. The ends lost 5 bases at V and 2 bases at J; junction bases unmatched: 8. Germline V CDR1 and CDR2: LNHDA, SQIVND (reference sequence). CDR3 sequence (DNA): TGTGCCAGTAGTGCGGGCAGGGACAGGGGAAACTATGGCTACACCTTC. Its protein product is CASSAGRDRGNYGYTF.